A single sample is the source of the 19 T cell receptor gamma chains below, sequenced in a study of γδ T cells in repeated Plasmodium falciparum infection (dated by TCRdb to the early 2020s). The library was produced with multiplex PCR. The sequencer listed for this sample is Illumina MiSeq. TCRdb reanalyzed the public reads with the CATT caller, and identical DNA sequences were merged afterwards. The sample yields 13,000 to 15,000 gamma-chain clones; 1.5% to 2% were counted once. The top ten clones comprise 28% of the sample. For bulk TCR repertoire analysis, Vgamma9/Vdelta2+ and Vdelta2-negative gammadelta T cell populations were isolated by flow sorting from peripheral blood mononuclear cells. The sequenced sample consisted of gamma-delta T cells from blood. The receptors here all came from a pool of human donors (malaria-infected and uninfected, not separated).

Many counts were recorded for this clone. The protein in TCRdb stems from a much larger clone and differs at residue 5 from this DNA's translation, likely a read error; here the protein is translated from the DNA. This rearrangement joins TRGV2 to TRGJ1 or TRGJ2. The CDR3 contains 13 residues. The germline V gene has CDR1 EGSNGY and CDR2 YDSYNSKV. CDR3 sequence reads: CATWVGPLNKKLF. Written as DNA, the CDR3 is TGTGCCACCTGGGTCGGGCCCTTAAATAAGAAACTCTTT.

This clone was seen repeatedly, ten times or more. The TCRdb protein, from a much larger clone, departs from this DNA's translation at residue 8, likely by read error; the protein shown derives from the DNA. The rearrangement joins TRGV9 to TRGJP. TCRdb leaves out the J gene; it was filled in here by matching the DNA to germline. CDR3 length: 15 amino acids. Germline CDR1 and CDR2: GITISATS and ISYDGTV (reference sequence). The chain's CDR3 is CALWATESGKKIKVF. The CDR3, as DNA: TGTGCCTTGTGGGCGACTGAGTCGGGCAAAAAAATCAAGGTATTT.

This clone was seen more than once but under ten times. This DNA translates differently at residue 11 from the TCRdb protein, which is that of a much larger clone; a read error is likely, and the protein shown is the DNA's own translation. Other nucleotide sequences from this sample produce the same CDR3. This rearrangement joins TRGV3 to TRGJP2. As TCRdb names no J gene, one was assigned here on the basis of a DNA match to germline. The CDR3 is 18 amino acids. Per germline, CDR1 VTNTFY and CDR2 YDVSTARD (reference sequence). The V segment lost 0 bases and the J segment 5 bases; nucleotides outside the gene matches: 15. CDR3 coding DNA: TGTGCCACCTGGGACAGGCCATTAGGCCCCAGGAGTGATTGGATCAAGACGTTT. Translated, it gives CATWDRPLGPRSDWIKTF.

A note on this clone: The protein that TCRdb holds for this DNA derives from a much larger clone and differs from the translated DNA at residue 9, which likely indicates a read error; the protein shown here is translated from the DNA. The gene calls are TRGV9 and TRGJP. No J segment appears in TCRdb, so it was assigned here by matching the sequence to germline. V lost 0 bases to trimming and J lost 8 bases; unmatched junction nucleotides: 7. Germline assignment: CDR1 GITISATS and CDR2 ISYDGTV (reference sequence). The CDR3 consists of 17 residues. The CDR3 nucleotides are TGTGCCTTGTGGGAGGTGAATAAAAAGTTGGGCAAAAAAATCAAGGTATTT. Amino acids: CALWEVNKKLGKKIKVF.

This clone has more than one count but fewer than ten. A far larger clone is one base from this, pointing to a likely read error. In the same sample, other DNA sequences code for this CDR3. The chain joins TRGV2 to TRGJ1 or TRGJ2. No J gene was available from TCRdb, and it was assigned here by a germline match of the DNA. The germline V gene encodes CDR1 EGSNGY and CDR2 YDSYNSKV. This CDR3 has 13 amino acids. In DNA form, the CDR3 reads TGTGCTACCTGGGACGGGCCTCGCCATAAGAAACTCTTT. This codes for CATWDGPRHKKLF.

This clone appeared many times. The TCRdb record carries a much larger clone's protein, which differs from this DNA's translation at residue 3; a read error is the likely cause, and the protein listed here is the DNA translation. The chain employs TRGV9 and TRGJP1. The CDR3 loop spans 14 amino acids. Germline V CDR1 and CDR2: GITISATS, ISYDGTV (reference sequence). The CDR3 loop is CASWELGTGWFKIF. CDR3 bases: TGTGCCTCGTGGGAGTTAGGCACTGGTTGGTTCAAGATATTT.

This clone appeared a few times. A read error is likely here: a far larger clone is one base away. In the same sample, other DNA sequences code for this CDR3. The chain links TRGV9 to TRGJ1 or TRGJ2. The J gene, not given by TCRdb, was assigned here from a germline match of the nucleotide sequence. V trimming: 2 bases; J trimming: 8 bases; junction bases outside the gene matches: 21. The CDR3 covers 17 residues. Looked up from germline, CDR1 is GITISATS and CDR2 is ISYDGTV (reference sequence). CDR3 in amino acids: CALWEARTPLGSDKKLF. The CDR3 nucleotides are TGTGCCTTGTGGGAGGCTAGAACGCCGCTTGGGTCGGATAAGAAACTCTTT.

In regard to this clone: This probably arose from a read error, given a far larger clone one base away. Different DNA sequences within this sample yield the same CDR3. The genes are TRGV9 and TRGJ1 or TRGJ2. Here the J gene came from matching the DNA to germline, since TCRdb omits it. CDR3 size: 9 residues. The V and J ends lost 8 bases and 12 bases, in that order; junction bases with no gene match: 7. Germline V CDR1 and CDR2: GITISATS, ISYDGTV (reference sequence). The CDR3 coding sequence is TGTGCCTTGTTGTTAATGAAACTCTTT. It encodes CALLLMKLF.

This clone came up a few times. One base separates it from a far larger clone, so it is likely a read error. Within the sample, other DNA sequences also encode this same CDR3. CDR3: CALWEVHSGELGKKIKVF. For the CDR3, the DNA is TGTGCCTTGTGGGAGGTGCATTCGGGAGAGCTGGGCAAAAAAATCAAGGTATTT. This chain links TRGV9 with TRGJP. The J gene is not listed in TCRdb, so it was assigned here from a DNA match to germline. The CDR3 extends over 18 amino acids. CDR1 and CDR2 (germline): GITISATS, ISYDGTV (reference sequence).

In this sample, this clone turned up a few times. A far larger clone is one base from this, pointing to a likely read error. Within the sample, other DNA sequences also encode this same CDR3. The J gene is TRGJ1 or TRGJ2, the V gene TRGV9. The J gene is not listed in TCRdb, so it was assigned here from a DNA match to germline. The germline CDR1 and CDR2 sequences are GITISATS and ISYDGTV (reference sequence). This CDR3 spans 9 amino acids. The CDR3 DNA reads TGCGCCTTGTTGTTGATGAAACTCTTT. This encodes CALLLMKLF.

In regard to this clone: A far larger clone is off by one base, so a read error is likely. Other DNA variants within this sample encode the same CDR3. A V gene of TRGV9 was called, but no J gene was assigned. The CDR3 is 29 residues long. Germline CDR1 and CDR2: GITISATS and ISYDGTV (reference sequence). CDR3 DNA sequence: TGTGCCTTGTGGGAGGTGCAGAAGGTGGGATTGGCAGTGGAACAACACTGGTTGTCACAGGTAAGTATCGGAAGAATACAGCATTTC. This encodes CALWEVQKVGLAVEQHWLSQVSIGRIQHF.

By share, this clone counts as medium-sized (0.01 to 0.1%). The chain uses TRGV9 and TRGJ1 or TRGJ2. After removal of 3 bases from V and 5 bases from J, the junction contained 10 bases not matched to a gene. From germline, CDR1 is GITISATS and CDR2 ISYDGTV (reference sequence). CDR3 length: 14 residues. As DNA, the CDR3 is TGTGCCTTGTGGGAGCCCCCAAGGGATTATAAGAAACTCTTT. Its translation is CALWEPPRDYKKLF.

Worth noting for this clone: The protein TCRdb lists belongs to a much larger clone and differs from this DNA's translation at residue 6, which points to a read error; the protein shown is made from the DNA. The chain employs TRGV8 and TRGJ1 or TRGJ2. In the absence of a J gene in TCRdb, the DNA was matched to germline to assign it here. Germline CDR1 VENAVY, CDR2 YDSYNSRV. The trim removed 3 bases at V and 11 bases at J, leaving 7 bases unmatched. The CDR3 has 11 residues. The CDR3 DNA sequence: TGTGCCACCTGGGATGAATTCGAGAAACTCTTT. This codes for CATWDEFEKLF.

This clone ranks as medium-sized. The rearrangement links TRGV9 to TRGJP. With V trimmed by 2 bases and J by 9 bases, 7 bases remained unmatched. Germline lookup yields CDR1 GITISATS and CDR2 ISYDGTV (reference sequence). This CDR3 region has 16 residues. CDR3 sequence: CALWEATGLGKKIKVF. The CDR3 nucleotides read TGTGCCTTGTGGGAGGCCACGGGGTTGGGCAAAAAAATCAAGGTATTT.

Many counts were recorded for this clone. TCRdb shows a much larger clone's protein in place of this DNA's translation, and the two differ at residue 6, likely through a read error; the protein shown is translated from the DNA. The chain joins TRGV9 to TRGJP. The J gene comes from matching the DNA to germline here; TCRdb lacks it. Germline V gene sequence: CDR1 GITISATS, CDR2 ISYDGTV (reference sequence). The CDR3 has 20 residues. V shed 2 bases and J 8 bases; nucleotides not matched to a gene: 18. CDR3 region: CALWEAEQWGKKLGKKIKVF. The CDR3 bases are TGTGCCTTGTGGGAGGCGGAGCAATGGGGCAAAAAGTTGGGCAAAAAAATCAAGGTATTT.

Many counts were recorded for this clone. The protein given by TCRdb reflects a much larger clone and differs at residue 12 from this DNA's translation, likely from a read error; the protein shown is the DNA's translation. The chain couples TRGV9 to TRGJ1 or TRGJ2. The J gene, missing from TCRdb, was assigned here through DNA to germline matching. V lost 0 bases to trimming and J lost 2 bases; unmatched junction nucleotides: 16. CDR1 is GITISATS and CDR2 is ISYDGTV in the germline V gene (reference sequence). This CDR3 region has 18 residues. CDR3 coding DNA: TGTGCCTTGTGGGAGGTGCAGTCCTACAATTCGGATTATTATAAGAAACTCTTT. Translating gives CALWEVQSYNSDYYKKLF.

Worth noting for this clone: TCRdb's protein, taken from a much larger clone, differs from this DNA's translation at residue 8, likely owing to a read error; the protein displayed comes from the DNA. The V and J genes are TRGV9 and TRGJP. The J gene, not given by TCRdb, was assigned here from a germline match of the nucleotide sequence. After removal of 3 bases from V and 6 bases from J, the junction contained 8 bases not matched to a gene. Germline V gene sequence: CDR1 GITISATS, CDR2 ISYDGTV (reference sequence). There are 17 residues in the CDR3. The CDR3 protein is CALWELHLELGKKIKVF. CDR3 DNA: TGTGCCTTGTGGGAGCTACATCTAGAGTTGGGCAAAAAAATCAAGGTATTT.

Regarding this clone: A read error likely explains why the TCRdb protein, taken from a much larger clone, differs from this DNA's translation at residue 10; the protein shown is translated from the DNA. The genes are TRGV9 and TRGJP. In the absence of a J gene in TCRdb, the DNA was matched to germline to assign it here. Germline V gene data show CDR1 as GITISATS and CDR2 as ISYDGTV (reference sequence). The CDR3 is made up of 17 amino acids. CDR3 DNA sequence: TGTGCCTTGTGGGAGGTCTACTCCGAGTCGGGCAAAAAAATCAAGGTATTT. Translated: CALWEVYSESGKKIKVF.

This clone was counted many times. The chain joins TRGV3 to TRGJ1 or TRGJ2. Trimming at V came to 0 bases and at J to 7 bases, leaving 6 bases not matched to a gene. This CDR3 has 13 amino acids. CDR1 and CDR2 (germline): VTNTFY, YDVSTARD (reference sequence). In DNA, the CDR3 is TGTGCCACCTGGGACAGGCTCAACTATAAGAAACTCTTT. This gives the protein CATWDRLNYKKLF.